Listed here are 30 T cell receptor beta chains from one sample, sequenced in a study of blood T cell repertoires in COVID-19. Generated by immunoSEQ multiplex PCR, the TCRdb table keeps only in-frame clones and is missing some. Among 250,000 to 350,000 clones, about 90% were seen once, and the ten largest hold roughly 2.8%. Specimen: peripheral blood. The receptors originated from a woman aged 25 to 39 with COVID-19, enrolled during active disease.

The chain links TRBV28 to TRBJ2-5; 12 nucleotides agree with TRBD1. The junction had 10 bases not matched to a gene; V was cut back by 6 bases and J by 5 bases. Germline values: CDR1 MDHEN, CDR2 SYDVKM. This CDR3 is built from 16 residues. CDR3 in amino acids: CASSLEGTGGRETQYF. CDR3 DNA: TGTGCCAGCAGCCTAGAGGGGACAGGGGGCAGGGAGACCCAGTACTTC.

This CDR3 reads CATSAGGPDTGELFF. In DNA, the CDR3 is TGTGCCACCTCGGCGGGAGGGCCGGACACCGGGGAGCTGTTTTTT. The chain links TRBV7-7 to TRBJ2-2; TRBD2 matches 9 bases. J was trimmed by 3 bases and V by 10 bases; bases with no gene match: 9. Germline V gene lookup returns CDR1 SSHAT and CDR2 FNYEAQ (reference sequence). This CDR3 region has 15 residues.

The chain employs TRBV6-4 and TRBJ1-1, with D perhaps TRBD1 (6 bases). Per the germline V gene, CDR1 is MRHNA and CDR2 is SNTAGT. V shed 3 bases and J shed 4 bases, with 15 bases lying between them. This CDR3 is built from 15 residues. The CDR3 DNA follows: TGTGCCAGCAGTGAGACCTCGGTAGGGGGCACTGAAGCTTTCTTT. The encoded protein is CASSETSVGGTEAFF.

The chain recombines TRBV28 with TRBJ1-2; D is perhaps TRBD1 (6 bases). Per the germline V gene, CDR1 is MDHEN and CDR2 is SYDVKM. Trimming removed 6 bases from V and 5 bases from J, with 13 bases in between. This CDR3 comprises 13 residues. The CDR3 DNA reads TGTGCCAGCAGGGACCGGGACAATTATGGCTACACCTTC. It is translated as CASRDRDNYGYTF.

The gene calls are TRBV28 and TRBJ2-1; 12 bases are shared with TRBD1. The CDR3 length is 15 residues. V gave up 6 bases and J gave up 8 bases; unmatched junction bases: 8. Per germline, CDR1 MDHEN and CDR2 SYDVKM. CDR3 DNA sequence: TGTGCCAGCAGCCGATCGGGACAGGGGGCACATGAGCAGTTCTTC. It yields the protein CASSRSGQGAHEQFF.

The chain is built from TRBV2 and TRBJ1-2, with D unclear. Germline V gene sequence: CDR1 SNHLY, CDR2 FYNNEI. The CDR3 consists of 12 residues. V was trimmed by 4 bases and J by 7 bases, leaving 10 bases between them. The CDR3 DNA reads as TGTGCCAGCAGTGCGGGGAACGGTGGCTACACCTTC. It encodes CASSAGNGGYTF. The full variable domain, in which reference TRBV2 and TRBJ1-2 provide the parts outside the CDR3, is EPEVTQTPSHQVTQMGQEVILRCVPISNHLYFYWYRQILGQKVEFLVSFYNNEISEKSEIFDDQFSVERPDGSNFTLKIRSTKLEDSAMYFCASSAGNGGYTFGSGTRLTVV.

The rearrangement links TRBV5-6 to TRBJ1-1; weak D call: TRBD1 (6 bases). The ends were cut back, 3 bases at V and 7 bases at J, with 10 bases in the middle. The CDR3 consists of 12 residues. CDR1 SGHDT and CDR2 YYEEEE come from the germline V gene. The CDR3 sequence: CASSSGGFEAFF. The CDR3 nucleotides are TGTGCCAGCAGCTCGGGGGGCTTTGAAGCTTTCTTT.

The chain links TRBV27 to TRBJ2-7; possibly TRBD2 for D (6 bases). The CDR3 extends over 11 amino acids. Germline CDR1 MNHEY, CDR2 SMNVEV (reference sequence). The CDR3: CATGDGYEQYF. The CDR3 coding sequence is TGTGCGACGGGAGACGGCTACGAGCAGTACTTC.

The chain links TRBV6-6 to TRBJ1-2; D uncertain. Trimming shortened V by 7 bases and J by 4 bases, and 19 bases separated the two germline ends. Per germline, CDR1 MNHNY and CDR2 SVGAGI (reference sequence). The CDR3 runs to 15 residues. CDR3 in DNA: TGTGCCAGCAATAACTTACCGGGAGCCGTCTATGGCTACACCTTC. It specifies CASNNLPGAVYGYTF.

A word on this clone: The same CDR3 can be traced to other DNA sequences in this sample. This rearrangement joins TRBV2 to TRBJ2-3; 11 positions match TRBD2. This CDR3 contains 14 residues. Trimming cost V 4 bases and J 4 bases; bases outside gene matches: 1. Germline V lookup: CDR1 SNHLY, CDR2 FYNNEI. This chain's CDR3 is CASSVTSGADTQYF. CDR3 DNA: TGTGCCAGCAGTGTGACTAGCGGGGCAGATACGCAGTATTTT.

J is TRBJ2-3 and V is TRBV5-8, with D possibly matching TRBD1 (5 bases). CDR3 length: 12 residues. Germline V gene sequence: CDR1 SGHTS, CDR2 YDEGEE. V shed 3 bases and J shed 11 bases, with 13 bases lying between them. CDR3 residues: CASSSRALGQYF. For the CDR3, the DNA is TGTGCCAGCAGCTCCAGGGCCCTCGGGCAGTATTTT.

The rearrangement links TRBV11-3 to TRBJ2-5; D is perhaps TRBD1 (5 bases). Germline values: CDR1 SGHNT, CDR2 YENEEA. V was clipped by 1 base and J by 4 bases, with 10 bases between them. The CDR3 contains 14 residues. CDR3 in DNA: TGTGCCAGCAGCTTAGGGGGCTTACGAGAGACCCAGTACTTC. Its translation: CASSLGGLRETQYF.

The CDR3 protein is CASSQDLADTQYF. CDR3 nucleotides: TGTGCCAGCAGCCAAGATCTAGCAGATACGCAGTATTTT. This chain uses TRBV3-1 (or the pseudogene TRBV3-2) with TRBJ2-3; D is uncertain. The germline CDR1 and CDR2 sequences are LGHDT and YNNKEL (reference sequence). The V end was cut by 0 bases, the J end by 4 bases, with 5 bases between. The CDR3 loop spans 13 amino acids.

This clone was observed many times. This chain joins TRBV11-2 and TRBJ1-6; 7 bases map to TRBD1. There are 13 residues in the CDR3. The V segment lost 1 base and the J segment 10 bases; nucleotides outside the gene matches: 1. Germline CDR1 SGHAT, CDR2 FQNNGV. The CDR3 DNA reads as TGTGCCAGCAGCTTAGCCAGGGGGTCACCCCTCCACTTT. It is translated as CASSLARGSPLHF. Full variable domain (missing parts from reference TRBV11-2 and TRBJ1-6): EAGVAQSPRYKIIEKRQSVAFWCNPISGHATLYWYQQILGQGPKLLIQFQNNGVVDDSQLPKDRFSAERLKGVDSTLKIQPAKLEDSAVYLCASSLARGSPLHFGNGTRLTVT.

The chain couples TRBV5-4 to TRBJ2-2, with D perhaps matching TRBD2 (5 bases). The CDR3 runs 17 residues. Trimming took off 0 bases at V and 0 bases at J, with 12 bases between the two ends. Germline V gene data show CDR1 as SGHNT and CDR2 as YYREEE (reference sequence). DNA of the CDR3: TGTGCCAGCAGCTTGGCCTTTGGAGGTCCGAACACCGGGGAGCTGTTTTTT. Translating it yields CASSLAFGGPNTGELFF. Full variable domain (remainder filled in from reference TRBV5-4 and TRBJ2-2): ETGVTQSPTHLIKTRGQQVTLRCSSQSGHNTVSWYQQALGQGPQFIFQYYREEENGRGNFPPRFSGLQFPNYSSELNVNALELDDSALYLCASSLAFGGPNTGELFFGEGSRLTVL.

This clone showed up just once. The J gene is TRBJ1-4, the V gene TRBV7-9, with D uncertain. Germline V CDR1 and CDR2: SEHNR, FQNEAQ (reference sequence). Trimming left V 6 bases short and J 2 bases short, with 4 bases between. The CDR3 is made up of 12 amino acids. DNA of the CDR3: TGTGCCAGCAGTCCTACTAATGAAAAACTGTTTTTT. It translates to CASSPTNEKLFF.

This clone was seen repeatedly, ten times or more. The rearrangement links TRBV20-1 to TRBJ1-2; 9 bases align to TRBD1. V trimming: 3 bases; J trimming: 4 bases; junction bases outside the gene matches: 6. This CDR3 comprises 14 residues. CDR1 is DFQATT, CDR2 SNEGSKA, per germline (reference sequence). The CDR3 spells CSASPSTGGYGYTF. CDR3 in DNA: TGCAGTGCTAGTCCCTCGACAGGGGGCTATGGCTACACCTTC.

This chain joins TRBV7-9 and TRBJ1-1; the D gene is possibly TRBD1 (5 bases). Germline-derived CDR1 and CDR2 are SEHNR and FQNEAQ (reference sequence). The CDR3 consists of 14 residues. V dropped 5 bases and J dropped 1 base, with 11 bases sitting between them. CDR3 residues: CASSNRQTNTEAFF. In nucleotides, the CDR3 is TGTGCCAGCAGCAATAGACAGACGAACACTGAAGCTTTCTTT.

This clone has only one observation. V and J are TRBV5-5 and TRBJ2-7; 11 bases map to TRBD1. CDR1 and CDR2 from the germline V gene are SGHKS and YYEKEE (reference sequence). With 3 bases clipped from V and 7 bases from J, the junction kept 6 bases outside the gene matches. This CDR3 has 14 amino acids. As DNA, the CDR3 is TGTGCCAGCAGCTCAGGACAGGGGGCATGGGAGCAGTACTTC. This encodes CASSSGQGAWEQYF.

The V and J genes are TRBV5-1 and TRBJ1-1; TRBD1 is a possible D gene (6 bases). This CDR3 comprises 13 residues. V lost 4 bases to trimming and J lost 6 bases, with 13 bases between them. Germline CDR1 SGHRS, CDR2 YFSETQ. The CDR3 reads CASSVQGTAEAFF. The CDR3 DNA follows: TGCGCCAGCAGCGTACAGGGAACCGCTGAAGCTTTCTTT.

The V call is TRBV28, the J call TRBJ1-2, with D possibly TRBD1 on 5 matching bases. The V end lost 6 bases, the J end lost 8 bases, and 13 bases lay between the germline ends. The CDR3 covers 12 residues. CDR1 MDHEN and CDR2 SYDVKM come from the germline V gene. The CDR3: CASSSGEAGYTF. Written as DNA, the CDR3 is TGTGCCAGCAGCTCGGGGGAGGCGGGCTACACCTTC.

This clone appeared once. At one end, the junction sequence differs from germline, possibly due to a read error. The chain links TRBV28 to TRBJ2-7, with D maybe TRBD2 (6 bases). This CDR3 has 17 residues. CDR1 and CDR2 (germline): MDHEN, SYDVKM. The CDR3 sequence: CASSLSPSGYYSHEQYF. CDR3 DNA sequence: TGTGCCAGCAGTTTATCCCCGAGCGGGTATTACTCCCACGAGCAGTACTTC.

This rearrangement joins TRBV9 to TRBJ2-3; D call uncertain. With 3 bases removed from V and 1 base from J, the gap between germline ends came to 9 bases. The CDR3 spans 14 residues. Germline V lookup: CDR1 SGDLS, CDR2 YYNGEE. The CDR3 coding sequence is TGTGCCAGCAGCGAAAGCGTCGGCACAGATACGCAGTATTTT. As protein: CASSESVGTDTQYF.

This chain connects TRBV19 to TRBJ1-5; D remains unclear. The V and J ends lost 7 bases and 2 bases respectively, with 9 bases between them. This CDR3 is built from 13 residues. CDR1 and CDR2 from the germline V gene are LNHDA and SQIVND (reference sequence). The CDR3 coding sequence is TGTGCCAGTAATTTCGAGGGCAATCAGCCCCAGCATTTT. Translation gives CASNFEGNQPQHF.

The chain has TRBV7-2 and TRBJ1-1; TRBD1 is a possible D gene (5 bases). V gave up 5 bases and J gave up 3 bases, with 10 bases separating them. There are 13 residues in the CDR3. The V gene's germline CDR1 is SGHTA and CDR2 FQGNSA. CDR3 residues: CASSPVGDTEAFF. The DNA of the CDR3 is TGTGCCAGCAGCCCTGTAGGGGACACTGAAGCTTTCTTT.

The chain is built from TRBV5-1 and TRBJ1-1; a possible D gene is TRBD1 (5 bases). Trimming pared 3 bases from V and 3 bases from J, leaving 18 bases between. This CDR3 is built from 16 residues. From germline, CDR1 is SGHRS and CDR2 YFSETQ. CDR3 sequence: CASSSTRGPQDTEAFF. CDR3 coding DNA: TGCGCCAGCAGCTCGACAAGGGGCCCCCAGGACACTGAAGCTTTCTTT.

CDR3 bases: TGTGCCAGCAGCGGAAACAGGGAATATAGCAATCAGCCCCAGCATTTT. Encoded protein: CASSGNREYSNQPQHF. The chain recombines TRBV7-9 with TRBJ1-5, with D possibly being TRBD1 (6 bases). The CDR3 length is 16 residues. V gave up 5 bases and J gave up 0 bases, with 14 bases separating them. CDR1 and CDR2 (germline): SEHNR, FQNEAQ (reference sequence).

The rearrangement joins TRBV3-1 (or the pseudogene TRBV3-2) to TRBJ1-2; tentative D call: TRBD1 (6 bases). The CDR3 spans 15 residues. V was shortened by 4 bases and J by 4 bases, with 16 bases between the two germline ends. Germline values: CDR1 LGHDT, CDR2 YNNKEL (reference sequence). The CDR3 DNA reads TGTGCCAGCAGCCGCGGACAGAAACGAATCTATGGCTACACCTTC. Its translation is CASSRGQKRIYGYTF.

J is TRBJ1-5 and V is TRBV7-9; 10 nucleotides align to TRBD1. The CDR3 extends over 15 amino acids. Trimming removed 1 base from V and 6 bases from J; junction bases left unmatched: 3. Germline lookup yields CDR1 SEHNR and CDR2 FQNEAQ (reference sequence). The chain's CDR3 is CASSLEGTGVQPQHF. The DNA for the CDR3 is TGTGCCAGCAGCTTAGAAGGGACAGGGGTTCAGCCCCAGCATTTT.

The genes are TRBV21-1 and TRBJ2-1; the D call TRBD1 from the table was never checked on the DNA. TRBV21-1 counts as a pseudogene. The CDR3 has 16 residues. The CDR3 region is CASSKVADRGTLEQFF. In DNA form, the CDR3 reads TGTGCCAGCAGCAAAGTAGCCGACAGGGGCACTCTGGAGCAGTTCTTC.